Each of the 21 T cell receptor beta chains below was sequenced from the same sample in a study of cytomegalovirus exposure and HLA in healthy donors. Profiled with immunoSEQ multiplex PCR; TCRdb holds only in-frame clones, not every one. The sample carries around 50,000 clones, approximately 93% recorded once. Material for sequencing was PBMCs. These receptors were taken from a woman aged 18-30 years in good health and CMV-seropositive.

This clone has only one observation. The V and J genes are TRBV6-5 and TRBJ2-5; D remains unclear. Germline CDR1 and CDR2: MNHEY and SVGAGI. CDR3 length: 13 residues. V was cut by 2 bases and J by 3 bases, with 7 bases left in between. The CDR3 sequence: CASSYGAEETQYF. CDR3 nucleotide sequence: TGTGCCAGCAGTTACGGTGCGGAAGAGACCCAGTACTTC.

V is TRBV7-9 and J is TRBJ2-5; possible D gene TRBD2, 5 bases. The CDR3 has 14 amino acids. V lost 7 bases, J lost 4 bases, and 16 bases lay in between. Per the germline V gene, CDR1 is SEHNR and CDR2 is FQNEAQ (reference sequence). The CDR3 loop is CASTARIEGETQYF. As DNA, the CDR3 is TGTGCCAGCACGGCAAGAATAGAGGGAGAGACCCAGTACTTC.

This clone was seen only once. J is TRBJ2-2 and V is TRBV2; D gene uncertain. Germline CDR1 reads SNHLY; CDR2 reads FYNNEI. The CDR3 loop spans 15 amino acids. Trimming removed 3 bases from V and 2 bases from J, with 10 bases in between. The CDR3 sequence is CASSDSGRNTGELFF. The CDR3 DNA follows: TGTGCCAGCAGTGATAGTGGGCGCAACACCGGGGAGCTGTTTTTT. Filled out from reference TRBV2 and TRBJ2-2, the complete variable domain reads EPEVTQTPSHQVTQMGQEVILRCVPISNHLYFYWYRQILGQKVEFLVSFYNNEISEKSEIFDDQFSVERPDGSNFTLKIRSTKLEDSAMYFCASSDSGRNTGELFFGEGSRLTVL.

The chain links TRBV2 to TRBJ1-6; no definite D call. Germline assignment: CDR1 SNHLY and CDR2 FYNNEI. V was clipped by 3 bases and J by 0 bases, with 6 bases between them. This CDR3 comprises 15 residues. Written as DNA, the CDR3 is TGTGCCAGCAGTGATATTAGCTCCTATAATTCACCCCTCCACTTT. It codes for CASSDISSYNSPLHF.

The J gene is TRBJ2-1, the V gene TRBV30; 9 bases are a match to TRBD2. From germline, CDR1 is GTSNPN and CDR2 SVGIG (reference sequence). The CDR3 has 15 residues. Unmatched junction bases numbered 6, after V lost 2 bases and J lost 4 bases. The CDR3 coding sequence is TGTGCCTGGAGTCCCTTGGCGGGAGGGTACAATGAGCAGTTCTTC. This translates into CAWSPLAGGYNEQFF.

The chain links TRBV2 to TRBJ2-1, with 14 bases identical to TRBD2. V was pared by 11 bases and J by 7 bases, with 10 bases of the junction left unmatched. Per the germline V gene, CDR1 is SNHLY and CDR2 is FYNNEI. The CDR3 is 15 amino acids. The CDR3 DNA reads TGTGCCGGCGGGACTAGCGGGAGCATCCTAAATGAGCAGTTCTTC. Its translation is CAGGTSGSILNEQFF.

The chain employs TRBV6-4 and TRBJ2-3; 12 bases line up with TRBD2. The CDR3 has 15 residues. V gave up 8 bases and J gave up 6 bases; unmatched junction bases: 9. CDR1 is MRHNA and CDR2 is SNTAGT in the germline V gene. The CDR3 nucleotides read TGTGCCAGCCGGAGACTAGCGGGAGCAGGCGATACGCAGTATTTT. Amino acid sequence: CASRRLAGAGDTQYF.

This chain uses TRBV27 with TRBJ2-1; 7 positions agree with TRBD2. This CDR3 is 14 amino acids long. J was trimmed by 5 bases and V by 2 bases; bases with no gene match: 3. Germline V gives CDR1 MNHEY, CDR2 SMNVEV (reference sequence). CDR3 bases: TGTGCCAGCAGTTTAGGGACTACCCACAATGAGCAGTTCTTC. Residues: CASSLGTTHNEQFF.

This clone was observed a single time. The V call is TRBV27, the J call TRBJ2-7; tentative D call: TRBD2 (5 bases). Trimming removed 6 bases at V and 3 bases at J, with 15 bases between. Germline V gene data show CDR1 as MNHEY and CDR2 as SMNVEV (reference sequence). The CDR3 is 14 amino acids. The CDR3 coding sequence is TGTGCCAGCAGCCTCGCCGGGGAGCACTACGAGCAGTACTTC. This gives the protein CASSLAGEHYEQYF.

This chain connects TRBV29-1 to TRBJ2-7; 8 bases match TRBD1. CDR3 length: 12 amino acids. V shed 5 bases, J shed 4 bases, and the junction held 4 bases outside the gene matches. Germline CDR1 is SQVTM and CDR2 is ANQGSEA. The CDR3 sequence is CSVQGAGYEQYF. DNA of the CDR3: TGCAGCGTTCAGGGGGCAGGTTACGAGCAGTACTTC.

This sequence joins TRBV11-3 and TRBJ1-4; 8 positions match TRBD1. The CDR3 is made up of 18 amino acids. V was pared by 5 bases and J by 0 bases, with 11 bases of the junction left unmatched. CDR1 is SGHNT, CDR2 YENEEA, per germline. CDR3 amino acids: CASSTGQGFPPTNEKLFF. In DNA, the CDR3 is TGTGCCAGCAGCACCGGACAGGGTTTCCCTCCAACTAATGAAAAACTGTTTTTT.

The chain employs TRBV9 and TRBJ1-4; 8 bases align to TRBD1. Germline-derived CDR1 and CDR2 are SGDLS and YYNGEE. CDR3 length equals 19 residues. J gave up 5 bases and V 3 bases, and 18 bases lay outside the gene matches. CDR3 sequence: CASSGAPGTGTPGNEKLFF. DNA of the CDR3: TGTGCCAGCAGCGGTGCCCCCGGGACAGGCACCCCAGGGAATGAAAAACTGTTTTTT.

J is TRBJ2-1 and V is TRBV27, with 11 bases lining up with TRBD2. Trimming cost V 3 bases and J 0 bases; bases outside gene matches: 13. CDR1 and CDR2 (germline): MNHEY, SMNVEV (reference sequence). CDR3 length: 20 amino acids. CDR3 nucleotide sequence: TGTGCCAGCAGTTTCTCATGGGATAGCGGGAGGGGCTTCTCCTACAATGAGCAGTTCTTC. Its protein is CASSFSWDSGRGFSYNEQFF.

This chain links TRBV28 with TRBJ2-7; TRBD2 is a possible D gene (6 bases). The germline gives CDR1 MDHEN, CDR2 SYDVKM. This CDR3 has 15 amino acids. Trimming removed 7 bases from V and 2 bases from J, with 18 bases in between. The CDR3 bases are TGTGCCAGCACCCTCGGGGGTTTGCCGACCTACGAGCAGTACTTC. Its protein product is CASTLGGLPTYEQYF.

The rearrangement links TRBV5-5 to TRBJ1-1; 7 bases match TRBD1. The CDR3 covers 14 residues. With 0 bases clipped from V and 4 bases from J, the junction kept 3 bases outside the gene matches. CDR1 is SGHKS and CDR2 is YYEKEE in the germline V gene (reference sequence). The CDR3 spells CASSLGQGVTEAFF. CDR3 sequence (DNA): TGTGCCAGCAGCTTGGGACAGGGAGTCACTGAAGCTTTCTTT.

The CDR3 DNA follows: TGTGCCAGCAGTGTAGAACCGGGACAGGGTTCGCGCTACACCTTC. Translated, it gives CASSVEPGQGSRYTF. V is TRBV6-1 and J is TRBJ1-2, with 9 bases lining up with TRBD1. V gave up 4 bases and J gave up 9 bases; unmatched junction bases: 12. The CDR3 runs to 15 residues. The germline CDR1 and CDR2 sequences are MNHNS and SASEGT.

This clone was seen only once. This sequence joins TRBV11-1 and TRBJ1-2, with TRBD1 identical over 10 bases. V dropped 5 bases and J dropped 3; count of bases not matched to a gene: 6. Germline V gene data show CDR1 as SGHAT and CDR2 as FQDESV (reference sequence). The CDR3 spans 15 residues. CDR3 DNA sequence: TGTGCCAGCAGCCCGGGACAGGGGACTTACTATGGCTACACCTTC. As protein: CASSPGQGTYYGYTF.

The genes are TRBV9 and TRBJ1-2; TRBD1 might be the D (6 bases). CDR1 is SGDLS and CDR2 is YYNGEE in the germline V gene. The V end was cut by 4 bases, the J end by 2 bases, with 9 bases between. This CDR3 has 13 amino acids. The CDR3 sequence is CASSSQGNYGYTF. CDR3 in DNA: TGTGCCAGCAGCTCCCAGGGGAACTATGGCTACACCTTC.

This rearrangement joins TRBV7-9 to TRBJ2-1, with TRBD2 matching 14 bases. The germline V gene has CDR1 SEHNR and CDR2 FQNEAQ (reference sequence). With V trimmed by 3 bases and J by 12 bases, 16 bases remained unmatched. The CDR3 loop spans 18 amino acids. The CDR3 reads CASSFAGTSGSVAWRQFF. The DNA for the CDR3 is TGTGCCAGCAGCTTCGCCGGGACTAGCGGGAGCGTAGCCTGGCGGCAGTTCTTC.

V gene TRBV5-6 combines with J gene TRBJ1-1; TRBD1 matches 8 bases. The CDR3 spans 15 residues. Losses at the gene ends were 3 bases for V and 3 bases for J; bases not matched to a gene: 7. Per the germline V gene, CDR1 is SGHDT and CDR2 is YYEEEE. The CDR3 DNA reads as TGTGCCAGCAGCTGGGAGGACAGGGACGACACTGAAGCTTTCTTT. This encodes CASSWEDRDDTEAFF.

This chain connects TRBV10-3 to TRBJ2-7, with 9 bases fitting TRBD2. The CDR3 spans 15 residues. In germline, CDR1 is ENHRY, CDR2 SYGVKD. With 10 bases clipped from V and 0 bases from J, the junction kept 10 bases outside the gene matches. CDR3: CASGTSLGTSYEQYF. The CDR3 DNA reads TGTGCCAGCGGGACTAGCTTAGGGACCTCCTACGAGCAGTACTTC.